The 21 T cell receptor beta chains below all came from one sample that was sequenced in a study of shared clonotypes between healthy human individuals. The method was immunoSEQ multiplex PCR; TCRdb's version includes in-frame clones alone and lacks a portion of them. The repertoire includes 2 million to 2.5 million clones, 85% to 95% of them detected once, and roughly 1.7% sits in the top ten. CD45RO negativity and positive selection for CCR7 defined naive CD8 cells, a population that excluded terminally differentiated effector memory CD45RA+ cells. Sequences were obtained from naive CD8+ T cells from PBMCs. Source of these receptors: a man aged 18 to 29 in good health. Some clones in this sample may be carry-over from other donors' samples.

With regard to this clone: At the DNA level, this CDR3 is encoded by other sequences in the same sample as well. The chain carries TRBV19 and TRBJ1-5; D not certain. The V end lost 1 base, the J end lost 2 bases, and 9 bases lay between the germline ends. From germline, CDR1 is LNHDA and CDR2 SQIVND (reference sequence). The CDR3 contains 15 residues. The DNA of the CDR3 is TGTGCCAGTAGTATAGTGCGGGCCGGCAATCAGCCCCAGCATTTT. Its translation is CASSIVRAGNQPQHF.

V gene TRBV5-1 combines with J gene TRBJ1-5, with D tentatively TRBD1 (5 bases). V shed 1 base and J shed 7 bases, with 9 bases lying between them. The CDR3 runs to 13 residues. In germline, CDR1 is SGHRS, CDR2 YFSETQ. CDR3 protein: CASSLSGTQPQHF. CDR3 nucleotide sequence: TGCGCCAGCAGCTTGTCAGGGACGCAGCCCCAGCATTTT.

The V gene is TRBV5-1, the J gene TRBJ2-3; 7 bases fit TRBD1. Unmatched junction bases numbered 7, after V lost 4 bases and J lost 2 bases. This CDR3 contains 15 residues. Germline CDR1 is SGHRS and CDR2 is YFSETQ. As DNA, the CDR3 is TGCGCCAGCAGCCCGGGACAGAGGGCCACAGATACGCAGTATTTT. It is translated as CASSPGQRATDTQYF. Drawing the rest from reference TRBV5-1 and TRBJ2-3, the complete variable domain is KAGVTQTPRYLIKTRGQQVTLSCSPISGHRSVSWYQQTPGQGLQFLFEYFSETQRNKGNFPGRFSGRQFSNSRSEMNVSTLELGDSALYLCASSPGQRATDTQYFGPGTRLTVL.

This chain uses TRBV5-8 with TRBJ2-7, with TRBD1 matching 7 bases. Losses at the gene ends were 0 bases for V and 3 bases for J; bases not matched to a gene: 12. This CDR3 spans 17 amino acids. Germline V gene sequence: CDR1 SGHTS, CDR2 YDEGEE. CDR3 region: CASSLGGGAGLIYEQYF. The DNA for the CDR3 is TGTGCCAGCAGCTTGGGAGGGGGCGCAGGGTTAATCTACGAGCAGTACTTC.

The chain combines TRBV11-2 with TRBJ2-5, with D tentatively TRBD1 or TRBD2 (5 bases each). Germline assignment: CDR1 SGHAT and CDR2 FQNNGV. V was clipped by 1 base and J by 4 bases, with 10 bases between them. CDR3 length: 14 amino acids. For the CDR3, the DNA is TGTGCCAGCAGCTTAGGAGGGGAAACAGAGACCCAGTACTTC. Protein product: CASSLGGETETQYF.

This rearrangement joins TRBV5-1 to TRBJ1-2; D is unresolved. V was shortened by 4 bases and J by 8 bases, with 12 bases between the two germline ends. Germline V gene data show CDR1 as SGHRS and CDR2 as YFSETQ. This CDR3 region has 12 residues. The CDR3 loop reads CASSPPGEGYTF. The CDR3 nucleotides are TGCGCCAGCAGCCCCCCCGGTGAGGGCTACACCTTC.

This sequence joins TRBV4-1 and TRBJ2-7, with D possibly matching TRBD2 (5 bases). The CDR3 is made up of 13 amino acids. Germline CDR1 and CDR2: MGHRA and YSYEKL. V was clipped by 4 bases and J by 3 bases, with 10 bases between them. The CDR3, as DNA: TGCGCCAGCAGCCTCGGGGTCCACTACGAGCAGTACTTC. This codes for CASSLGVHYEQYF.

To note about this clone: The same CDR3 can be traced to other DNA sequences in this sample. The chain links TRBV27 to TRBJ2-7, with 9 bases fitting TRBD1. After removal of 5 bases from V and 3 bases from J, the junction contained 8 bases not matched to a gene. In germline, CDR1 is MNHEY, CDR2 SMNVEV (reference sequence). The CDR3 totals 15 residues. The CDR3 is CASSPGTGGGYEQYF. Written as DNA, the CDR3 is TGTGCCAGCAGTCCTGGTACAGGGGGCGGCTACGAGCAGTACTTC.

Here the CDR3 reads CASSQVGGTYEQYF. CDR3 coding DNA: TGCGCCAGCAGCCAAGTGGGCGGAACCTACGAGCAGTACTTC. J is TRBJ2-7 and V is TRBV4-1; no firm D call. V was pared by 1 base and J by 2 bases, with 9 bases between. The germline V gene encodes CDR1 MGHRA and CDR2 YSYEKL. The CDR3 has 14 residues.

The chain couples TRBV5-6 to TRBJ1-2; D is perhaps TRBD1 (6 bases). Trimming removed 1 base from V and 5 bases from J, with 6 bases in between. The CDR3 length is 12 residues. Germline V lookup: CDR1 SGHDT, CDR2 YYEEEE. CDR3 in amino acids: CASSLRGYGYTF. CDR3 coding DNA: TGTGCCAGCAGCTTGAGGGGGTATGGCTACACCTTC.

This clone appeared a single time. The DNA of the CDR3 is TGCGCCAGCAGCTCCGGCAGGCCCAGCCCCCAGCACACTGAAGCTTTCTTT. It translates to CASSSGRPSPQHTEAFF. This chain uses TRBV5-1 with TRBJ1-1; D is unclear. V lost 3 bases and J lost 3, with 21 bases in between. Germline V gene sequence: CDR1 SGHRS, CDR2 YFSETQ. There are 17 residues in the CDR3.

This chain links TRBV25-1 with TRBJ2-5; D might be TRBD2 (6 bases). The CDR3 consists of 15 residues. With 3 bases removed from V and 0 bases from J, the gap between germline ends came to 11 bases. Germline V gene sequence: CDR1 MGHDK, CDR2 SYGVNS. The CDR3 spells CASSEVGGYQETQYF. The CDR3, as DNA: TGTGCCAGCAGTGAGGTTGGGGGGTACCAAGAGACCCAGTACTTC.

The genes are TRBV7-9 and TRBJ2-1; D may be TRBD1 (6 bases). The CDR3 length is 15 residues. Per the germline V gene, CDR1 is SEHNR and CDR2 is FQNEAQ (reference sequence). Trimming removed 0 bases at V and 8 bases at J, with 14 bases between. The CDR3 region has the DNA TGTGCCAGCAGCTTAGCGAACTCCAAGGGGGATGAGCAGTTCTTC. Translated, it gives CASSLANSKGDEQFF. Looking up the rest from reference TRBV7-9 and TRBJ2-1 gives the full variable domain: DTGVSQNPRHKITKRGQNVTFRCDPISEHNRLYWYRQTLGQGPEFLTYFQNEAQLEKSRLLSDRFSAERPKGSFSTLEIQRTEQGDSAMYLCASSLANSKGDEQFFGPGTRLTVL.

This chain links TRBV29-1 with TRBJ1-4; D is perhaps TRBD1 (5 bases). CDR3 size: 11 residues. From germline, CDR1 is SQVTM and CDR2 ANQGSEA. With 4 bases removed from V and 8 bases from J, the gap between germline ends came to 8 bases. The DNA for the CDR3 is TGCAGCGTTGTTGGGGACGAAAAACTGTTTTTT. Residues: CSVVGDEKLFF.

The chain uses TRBV9 and TRBJ2-2, with D tentatively TRBD1 (6 bases). Germline CDR1 and CDR2: SGDLS and YYNGEE. Trimming stripped 4 bases from V and 4 bases from J, with 20 bases between. There are 17 residues in the CDR3. The CDR3 is CASSPSRGSLSTGELFF. The CDR3 coding sequence is TGTGCCAGCAGCCCAAGTAGGGGGAGCCTCTCCACCGGGGAGCTGTTTTTT.

The rearrangement links TRBV28 to TRBJ1-2; 10 positions match TRBD1. This CDR3 spans 18 amino acids. The germline CDR1 and CDR2 sequences are MDHEN and SYDVKM. The V segment lost 5 bases and the J segment 4 bases; nucleotides outside the gene matches: 16. As DNA, the CDR3 is TGTGCCAGCAGTCCCTCTCTGGTCGGGACAGGGGAGAGCTATGGCTACACCTTC. Translation: CASSPSLVGTGESYGYTF.

This clone appeared once. The chain uses TRBV5-1 and TRBJ2-7; TRBD1 matches at 7 bases. There are 13 residues in the CDR3. Looked up from germline, CDR1 is SGHRS and CDR2 is YFSETQ. Trimming removed 4 bases from V and 3 bases from J; junction bases left unmatched: 4. CDR3 protein: CASSDRVGYEQYF. CDR3 in DNA: TGCGCCAGCAGCGACAGGGTCGGCTACGAGCAGTACTTC. Full variable domain (remainder filled in from reference TRBV5-1 and TRBJ2-7): KAGVTQTPRYLIKTRGQQVTLSCSPISGHRSVSWYQQTPGQGLQFLFEYFSETQRNKGNFPGRFSGRQFSNSRSEMNVSTLELGDSALYLCASSDRVGYEQYFGPGTRLTVT.

The chain couples TRBV6-5 to TRBJ2-3; 7 bases align to TRBD2. V dropped 8 bases and J dropped 0; count of bases not matched to a gene: 5. The length of the CDR3 is 14 residues. Germline V gives CDR1 MNHEY, CDR2 SVGAGI. In DNA, the CDR3 is TGTGCCAGCCAGGGAGGGAGTAGCACAGATACGCAGTATTTT. Translating gives CASQGGSSTDTQYF.

CDR3 protein: CSAAGGTGVPYEQYF. DNA for the CDR3: TGCAGCGCCGCCGGGGGGACAGGGGTTCCCTACGAGCAGTACTTC. V usage is TRBV29-1 and J usage is TRBJ2-7; 10 bases are shared with TRBD1. CDR1 and CDR2 (germline): SQVTM, ANQGSEA. Trimming removed 7 bases from V and 2 bases from J; junction bases left unmatched: 11. This CDR3 has 15 amino acids.

This chain connects TRBV29-1 to TRBJ2-7; no definite D call. Germline V gene lookup returns CDR1 SQVTM and CDR2 ANQGSEA. This CDR3 spans 13 amino acids. Between the trimmed V and J ends, which lost 2 bases and 2 bases, there was a span of 10 bases. The DNA for the CDR3 is TGCAGCGTTGAACCGGGCGGAACCTACGAGCAGTACTTC. Its protein is CSVEPGGTYEQYF.

This clone was observed once. V and J are TRBV12-5 and TRBJ1-3; TRBD1 aligns across 10 bases. Germline CDR1 LGHNT, CDR2 FRNRAP. The CDR3 is 17 residues long. The ends lost 4 bases at V and 2 bases at J; junction bases unmatched: 8. The chain's CDR3 is CASGSDRGTKAGNTIYF. The CDR3 nucleotides are TGTGCTAGTGGTTCGGACAGGGGGACAAAGGCTGGAAACACCATATATTTT.